The 16 T cell receptor beta chains reported below all come from one sample, sequenced in a study of technical replicates of blood from a handful of donors. Profiling relied on immunoSEQ multiplex PCR, and the TCRdb table lists in-frame clones only, not all of them. The table has 75,000 to 95,000 clones, 95% seen once. The source material was T cells isolated from PBMCs. These receptors were obtained from a human donor in good health.

This chain uses TRBV30 with TRBJ2-2; 7 bases agree with TRBD1. Germline V CDR1 and CDR2: GTSNPN, SVGIG (reference sequence). The CDR3 consists of 13 residues. Trimming cost V 3 bases and J 6 bases; bases outside gene matches: 4. CDR3 in DNA: TGTGCCTGGAGGGAGACAGGGTCCGGGGAGCTGTTTTTT. This codes for CAWRETGSGELFF.

V is TRBV27 and J is TRBJ2-3; 12 bases line up with TRBD2. J gave up 1 base and V 1 base, and 15 bases lay outside the gene matches. The CDR3 has 21 amino acids. The germline V gene encodes CDR1 MNHEY and CDR2 SMNVEV (reference sequence). CDR3 DNA: TGTGCCAGCAGTTTATTGGATCTAGCGGGGGGGCCCCCATCTGGCACAGATACGCAGTATTTT. Translation: CASSLLDLAGGPPSGTDTQYF.

The V gene is TRBV5-1, the J gene TRBJ1-1; perhaps TRBD1 as D (5 bases). CDR3 length: 14 residues. Germline assignment: CDR1 SGHRS and CDR2 YFSETQ. Trimming took 0 bases from V and 5 from J, leaving 11 bases between them. In DNA form, the CDR3 reads TGCGCCAGCAGCTTGGCCGCAGGGAGGACTGAAGCTTTCTTT. This codes for CASSLAAGRTEAFF.

This clone was counted between two and nine times. The V gene is TRBV30, the J gene TRBJ1-2; 7 positions match TRBD1. CDR3 length: 13 amino acids. V was pared by 4 bases and J by 5 bases, with 7 bases of the junction left unmatched. Germline CDR1 is GTSNPN and CDR2 is SVGIG (reference sequence). This CDR3 is CAWISGQLYGYTF. The CDR3 nucleotides read TGTGCCTGGATTTCGGGACAGCTATATGGCTACACCTTC.

J is TRBJ2-1 and V is TRBV13; D uncertain. The CDR3 consists of 17 residues. Germline assignment: CDR1 PRHDT and CDR2 FYEKMQ (reference sequence). V was shortened by 0 bases and J by 5 bases, with 17 bases between the two germline ends. As DNA, the CDR3 is TGTGCCAGCAGCTTAGGCCGGGTCACCGCCCGAAACAATGAGCAGTTCTTC. Translation: CASSLGRVTARNNEQFF.

The V gene is TRBV6-6, the J gene TRBJ1-1; 7 positions agree with TRBD1. The germline CDR1 and CDR2 sequences are MNHNY and SVGAGI (reference sequence). The ends lost 0 bases at V and 4 bases at J; junction bases unmatched: 2. This CDR3 is 14 amino acids long. The CDR3 coding sequence is TGTGCCAGCAGTTACTCTGCAGGGGGCACTGAAGCTTTCTTT. The encoded protein is CASSYSAGGTEAFF.

The chain uses TRBV6-1 and TRBJ2-3; TRBD2 agrees at 16 bases. Germline-derived CDR1 and CDR2 are MNHNS and SASEGT. The CDR3 spans 16 residues. V was pared by 4 bases and J by 3 bases, with 1 base of the junction left unmatched. The CDR3 loop is CASSGGLAGGTDTQYF. The CDR3 bases are TGTGCCAGCAGTGGGGGACTAGCGGGAGGGACAGATACGCAGTATTTT.

The J gene is TRBJ2-7, the V gene TRBV7-8; tentative D call: TRBD1 (6 bases). Trimming removed 5 bases at V and 2 bases at J, with 16 bases between. Per germline, CDR1 SGHVS and CDR2 FQNEAQ. This CDR3 has 15 residues. The chain's CDR3 is CASSHPTGKTYEQYF. The DNA for the CDR3 is TGTGCCAGCAGCCACCCGACAGGAAAAACCTACGAGCAGTACTTC.

In its sample, this clone was seen once. The V call is TRBV9, the J call TRBJ2-7, with a possible D match to TRBD1 (6 bases). Trimming removed 0 bases from V and 2 bases from J, with 15 bases in between. Per the germline V gene, CDR1 is SGDLS and CDR2 is YYNGEE. This CDR3 comprises 16 residues. The CDR3 DNA reads TGTGCCAGCAGCGTAGTTTCGGGGACATCAACCTACGAGCAGTACTTC. Translation: CASSVVSGTSTYEQYF.

The genes are TRBV27 and TRBJ2-2; D is ambiguous. Looked up from germline, CDR1 is MNHEY and CDR2 is SMNVEV (reference sequence). V lost 3 bases to trimming and J lost 7 bases, with 6 bases between them. CDR3 length: 12 amino acids. CDR3 nucleotides: TGTGCCAGCAGTTTCGGTGGCGGGGAGCTGTTTTTT. It codes for CASSFGGGELFF.

This clone showed up just once. This sequence joins TRBV28 and TRBJ1-6, with 7 bases fitting TRBD1. The CDR3 runs to 15 residues. Germline lookup yields CDR1 MDHEN and CDR2 SYDVKM. V shed 5 bases, J shed 3 bases, and the junction held 4 bases outside the gene matches. As DNA, the CDR3 is TGTGCCAGCAGTCCCCGACAGGGCTATAATTCACCCCTCCACTTT. Its translation is CASSPRQGYNSPLHF. Full variable domain (rest looked up from reference TRBV28 and TRBJ1-6): DVKVTQSSRYLVKRTGEKVFLECVQDMDHENMFWYRQDPGLGLRLIYFSYDVKMKEKGDIPEGYSVSREKKERFSLILESASTNQTSMYLCASSPRQGYNSPLHFGNGTRLTVT.

The rearrangement joins TRBV29-1 to TRBJ1-2; 9 bases map to TRBD1. This CDR3 contains 18 residues. With V trimmed by 5 bases and J by 5 bases, 21 bases remained unmatched. Germline CDR1 reads SQVTM; CDR2 reads ANQGSEA. CDR3 sequence (DNA): TGCAGCGTTCGAGCCACCGAGGGACAGGGTCTTGCCGGGTATGGCTACACCTTC. This sequence encodes CSVRATEGQGLAGYGYTF.

The chain joins TRBV18 to TRBJ2-2, with TRBD1 matching 8 bases. Germline V gene lookup returns CDR1 KGHSH and CDR2 LQKENI. V gave up 2 bases and J gave up 2 bases; unmatched junction bases: 4. This CDR3 has 16 amino acids. The CDR3 reads CASSPTDRVNTGELFF. As DNA, the CDR3 is TGTGCCAGCTCACCAACGGACAGGGTCAACACCGGGGAGCTGTTTTTT.

The rearrangement links TRBV15 to TRBJ2-7, with TRBD2 as a possible D gene (6 bases). The CDR3 consists of 15 residues. Per the germline V gene, CDR1 is LNHNV and CDR2 is YYDKDF (reference sequence). Trimming took off 3 bases at V and 2 bases at J, with 14 bases between the two ends. CDR3 sequence reads: CATSSGSGYPYEQYF. The DNA for the CDR3 is TGTGCCACCAGCAGTGGGAGCGGGTACCCCTACGAGCAGTACTTC.

CDR3 bases: TGTGCCAGCAGTACTACCTACAATGAGCAGTTCTTC. The encoded protein is CASSTTYNEQFF. The chain employs TRBV27 and TRBJ2-1; D unresolved. Germline V gene lookup returns CDR1 MNHEY and CDR2 SMNVEV (reference sequence). V gave up 5 bases and J gave up 2 bases, with 4 bases separating them. The CDR3 has 12 amino acids.

This clone was seen once. V is TRBV5-1 and J is TRBJ2-1; 9 nucleotides line up with TRBD2. The CDR3 is 17 residues long. Trimming removed 4 bases from V and 8 bases from J; junction bases left unmatched: 16. Germline lookup yields CDR1 SGHRS and CDR2 YFSETQ. The CDR3 loop reads CASSPSSGVSQIDEQFF. In nucleotides, the CDR3 is TGCGCCAGCAGCCCCTCTAGCGGGGTCAGCCAGATCGATGAGCAGTTCTTC. Based on the CDR3 plus reference TRBV5-1 and TRBJ2-1, the full variable domain is KAGVTQTPRYLIKTRGQQVTLSCSPISGHRSVSWYQQTPGQGLQFLFEYFSETQRNKGNFPGRFSGRQFSNSRSEMNVSTLELGDSALYLCASSPSSGVSQIDEQFFGPGTRLTVL.